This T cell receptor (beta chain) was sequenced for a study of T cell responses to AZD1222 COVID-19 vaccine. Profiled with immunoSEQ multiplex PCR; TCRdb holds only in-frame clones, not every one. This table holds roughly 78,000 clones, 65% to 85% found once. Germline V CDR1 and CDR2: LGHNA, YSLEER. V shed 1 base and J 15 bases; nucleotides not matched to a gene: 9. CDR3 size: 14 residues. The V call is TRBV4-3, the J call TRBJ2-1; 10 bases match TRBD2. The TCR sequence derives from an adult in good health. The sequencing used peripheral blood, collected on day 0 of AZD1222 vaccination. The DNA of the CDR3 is TGCGCCAGCAGCCAAGTTGGGACTAGCGCATGGGTGTTCTTC. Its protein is CASSQVGTSAWVFF.